Each of the 13 T cell receptor beta chains below was sequenced from the same sample in a study of blood T cell repertoires in COVID-19. Profiling relied on immunoSEQ multiplex PCR, and the TCRdb table lists in-frame clones only, not all of them. The data show 95,000 to 110,000 clones, more than 75% seen once. Sequenced material: peripheral blood. These receptors were collected from a man between 45 and 60 years old with acute or convalescent COVID-19.

The chain carries TRBV6-6 and TRBJ2-1, with 9 bases identical to TRBD2. CDR1 and CDR2 from the germline V gene are MNHNY and SVGAGI (reference sequence). Trimming at V came to 5 bases and at J to 2 bases, leaving 1 base not matched to a gene. This CDR3 comprises 14 residues. The CDR3 coding sequence is TGTGCCAGCAGTGCTAGCGGGGCCTACAATGAGCAGTTCTTC. Translation: CASSASGAYNEQFF.

The chain couples TRBV5-1 to TRBJ2-1; 9 bases line up with TRBD2. Germline values: CDR1 SGHRS, CDR2 YFSETQ. The V and J ends lost 6 bases and 11 bases, in that order; junction bases with no gene match: 9. The CDR3 length is 13 residues. The CDR3 region is CASTPSGIGKQFF. The CDR3, as DNA: TGCGCCAGCACTCCTAGCGGGATAGGGAAGCAGTTCTTC.

The V and J genes are TRBV10-3 and TRBJ2-1; TRBD1 aligns across 9 bases. The CDR3 totals 16 residues. V gave up 5 bases and J gave up 6 bases; unmatched junction bases: 11. Germline V lookup: CDR1 ENHRY, CDR2 SYGVKD. The DNA for the CDR3 is TGTGCCATCAGTCCCTCAAGGGGACAGGGATCCAATGAGCAGTTCTTC. This codes for CAISPSRGQGSNEQFF.

V usage is TRBV5-1 and J usage is TRBJ2-1; the D gene is possibly TRBD2 (6 bases). CDR3 length: 13 amino acids. CDR1 and CDR2 (germline): SGHRS, YFSETQ. V was pared by 0 bases and J by 9 bases, with 10 bases between. DNA for the CDR3: TGCGCCAGCAGCTTGGGGATGGGAGGTGAGCAGTTCTTC. This sequence encodes CASSLGMGGEQFF.

The chain has TRBV29-1 and TRBJ2-2, with TRBD1 as a possible D gene (6 bases). CDR3 length: 14 amino acids. The germline V gene encodes CDR1 SQVTM and CDR2 ANQGSEA. The V end was cut by 6 bases, the J end by 1 base, with 12 bases between. CDR3 sequence (DNA): TGCAGCGTCACCGGGACAAGGAACACCGGGGAGCTGTTTTTT. This codes for CSVTGTRNTGELFF.

The rearrangement links TRBV29-1 to TRBJ2-6, with TRBD1 matching over 10 bases. Germline loops: CDR1 SQVTM, CDR2 ANQGSEA. V shed 4 bases and J 2 bases; nucleotides not matched to a gene: 8. The CDR3 runs to 17 residues. Here the CDR3 DNA reads TGCAGCGTTGTCGGGGGACAGGGGATGACTGGGGCCAACGTCCTGACTTTC. It yields the protein CSVVGGQGMTGANVLTF.

This chain uses TRBV27 with TRBJ2-1; D is perhaps TRBD2 (6 bases). This CDR3 has 14 amino acids. Trimming pared 6 bases from V and 6 bases from J, leaving 15 bases between. Germline assignment: CDR1 MNHEY and CDR2 SMNVEV (reference sequence). In DNA form, the CDR3 reads TGTGCCAGCAGCCCCTGGAGGGCAGTCAATGAGCAGTTCTTC. It encodes CASSPWRAVNEQFF.

The chain carries TRBV6-5 and TRBJ2-3; 12 bases are shared with TRBD2. This CDR3 is 15 amino acids long. Germline CDR1 MNHEY, CDR2 SVGAGI. Germline trimming cut 5 bases from V and 0 bases from J; bases unmatched to any gene: 0. The CDR3 spells CASSLAGGSTDTQYF. CDR3 sequence (DNA): TGTGCCAGCAGTCTAGCGGGAGGGAGCACAGATACGCAGTATTTT.

This clone came up a few times. V usage is TRBV9 and J usage is TRBJ2-3; 9 nucleotides align to TRBD1. This CDR3 is built from 17 residues. Per germline, CDR1 SGDLS and CDR2 YYNGEE. Trimming took 3 bases from V and 0 from J; bases not matched to a gene: 8. The CDR3 protein is CASSGNRGPLSTDTQYF. The CDR3 DNA is TGTGCCAGCAGCGGAAACAGGGGGCCCTTAAGCACAGATACGCAGTATTTT.

This clone was seen a handful of times. V is TRBV18 and J is TRBJ2-7; D gene ambiguous. The CDR3 is 14 amino acids. The V gene lost 3 bases and the J gene lost 3 bases, with 12 bases spanning the gap. Germline CDR1 is KGHSH and CDR2 is LQKENI. The CDR3 region is CASSPQTPYYEQYF. Written as DNA, the CDR3 is TGTGCCAGCTCACCCCAGACACCTTACTACGAGCAGTACTTC.

The chain carries TRBV2 and TRBJ1-1; no firm D call. The V gene lost 5 bases and the J gene lost 0 bases, with 7 bases spanning the gap. This CDR3 region has 13 residues. The V gene's germline CDR1 is SNHLY and CDR2 FYNNEI. The CDR3 loop is CASSPPLNTEAFF. Here the CDR3 DNA reads TGTGCCAGCAGTCCCCCATTGAACACTGAAGCTTTCTTT.

This clone was counted a single time. The V and J genes are TRBV6-5 and TRBJ2-2; 12 nucleotides align to TRBD2. The V and J ends lost 5 bases and 5 bases, in that order; junction bases with no gene match: 3. Germline V gives CDR1 MNHEY, CDR2 SVGAGI. CDR3 length equals 15 residues. The CDR3 region is CASSRLAGETGELFF. In DNA, the CDR3 is TGTGCCAGCAGTAGACTAGCGGGAGAGACCGGGGAGCTGTTTTTT.

V usage is TRBV5-6 and J usage is TRBJ2-4; no clear D. Trimming removed 2 bases at V and 0 bases at J, with 6 bases between. This CDR3 spans 14 amino acids. Germline-derived CDR1 and CDR2 are SGHDT and YYEEEE. CDR3 DNA sequence: TGTGCCAGCAGCTTTGAAGCAGCCAAAAACATTCAGTACTTC. As protein: CASSFEAAKNIQYF.